A single sample is the source of the 18 T cell receptor beta chains below, sequenced in a study of beta chain features in type 1 diabetes. All of the isolated RNA was reverse transcribed, so expressed TCRB transcripts were sequenced. Clones were read by immunoSEQ multiplex PCR, and TCRdb kept only the in-frame ones, dropping some. This sample has roughly 120,000 clones, with almost 40% found just once. The sample consisted of stem cell memory CD4+ T cells from blood. These receptors were collected from a woman under 30 in good health.

V usage is TRBV11-2 and J usage is TRBJ1-4; TRBD1 might be the D (5 bases). The CDR3 spans 15 residues. CDR1 is SGHAT and CDR2 is FQNNGV in the germline V gene. V shed 4 bases and J shed 15 bases, with 24 bases lying between them. This chain's CDR3 is CASSSRGAGGRRLFF. The CDR3, as DNA: TGTGCCAGCAGCTCCCGCGGGGCCGGCGGCCGTAGGTTGTTTTTT. Complete variable domain (other parts from reference TRBV11-2 and TRBJ1-4): EAGVAQSPRYKIIEKRQSVAFWCNPISGHATLYWYQQILGQGPKLLIQFQNNGVVDDSQLPKDRFSAERLKGVDSTLKIQPAKLEDSAVYLCASSSRGAGGRRLFFGSGTQLSVL.

This chain connects TRBV10-2 to TRBJ1-2; D is possibly TRBD1 (5 bases). Germline V gene data show CDR1 as WSHSY and CDR2 as SAAADI. Trimming left V 8 bases short and J 6 bases short, with 10 bases between. The CDR3 is 11 residues long. The CDR3 spells CASSRGNGYTF. DNA for the CDR3: TGCGCCAGCTCCCGGGGGAATGGCTACACCTTC.

A few counts support this clone. The chain employs TRBV10-3 and TRBJ2-5, with 14 bases lining up with TRBD2. Germline-derived CDR1 and CDR2 are ENHRY and SYGVKD. The V and J ends lost 1 base and 5 bases, in that order; junction bases with no gene match: 9. The CDR3 sequence is 18 residues long. DNA for the CDR3: TGTGCCATCAGTGAGTTCTCCGGGACTAGCGGGAGTCTGGAGACCCAGTACTTC. It is translated as CAISEFSGTSGSLETQYF.

This chain links TRBV2 with TRBJ1-1; 7 bases line up with TRBD1. The V gene's germline CDR1 is SNHLY and CDR2 FYNNEI. The length of the CDR3 is 15 residues. Losses at the gene ends were 8 bases for V and 1 base for J; bases not matched to a gene: 10. The CDR3 nucleotides are TGTGCCAGCGGATGGGGACAGCTAAGGAACACTGAAGCTTTCTTT. Translating gives CASGWGQLRNTEAFF.

The V and J genes are TRBV6-1 and TRBJ2-7; TRBD2 is a possible D gene (5 bases). Per the germline V gene, CDR1 is MNHNS and CDR2 is SASEGT. Trimming pared 4 bases from V and 10 bases from J, leaving 14 bases between. This CDR3 spans 12 amino acids. The CDR3 protein is CASSVVRALQYF. Here the CDR3 DNA reads TGTGCCAGCAGTGTCGTGAGGGCTCTTCAGTACTTC.

The V gene is TRBV28, the J gene TRBJ1-2; possibly TRBD1 for D (6 bases). Germline values: CDR1 MDHEN, CDR2 SYDVKM. The CDR3 sequence is 12 residues long. V shed 2 bases and J shed 6 bases, with 7 bases lying between them. DNA of the CDR3: TGTGCCAGCAGTTTAGGGACACATGGCTACACCTTC. Its protein is CASSLGTHGYTF.

The rearrangement uses TRBV15 and TRBJ1-2; 7 bases line up with TRBD1. The V gene end was trimmed by 3 bases and the J gene end by 4 bases; junction bases not matched to a gene: 8. Germline CDR1 LNHNV, CDR2 YYDKDF (reference sequence). The CDR3 is 15 residues long. In nucleotides, the CDR3 is TGTGCCACCAGCAGGGACTTTGGGACAGCCTATGGCTACACCTTC. Residues: CATSRDFGTAYGYTF.

V is TRBV29-1 and J is TRBJ2-1; 9 nucleotides line up with TRBD2. This CDR3 spans 13 amino acids. V lost 4 bases, J lost 10 bases, and 8 bases stayed unmatched. Germline V gene sequence: CDR1 SQVTM, CDR2 ANQGSEA. The CDR3 spells CSVAGLAYSEQFF. The CDR3 DNA reads as TGCAGCGTTGCGGGACTAGCTTACTCCGAGCAGTTCTTC.

The V gene is TRBV7-6, the J gene TRBJ2-3, with 9 nucleotides matching TRBD2. Germline CDR1 SGHVS, CDR2 FNYEAQ. The CDR3 runs to 16 residues. The V gene end was trimmed by 5 bases and the J gene end by 0 bases; junction bases not matched to a gene: 6. CDR3 in amino acids: CASSAVAGASTDTQYF. The CDR3 nucleotides read TGTGCCAGCAGCGCAGTAGCGGGAGCTAGCACAGATACGCAGTATTTT.

The chain joins TRBV28 to TRBJ2-1; TRBD2 aligns across 7 bases. The CDR3 is 16 amino acids. V shed 5 bases and J 6 bases; nucleotides not matched to a gene: 13. Germline CDR1 and CDR2: MDHEN and SYDVKM. CDR3 bases: TGTGCCAGCAGTGCCACACGGACTAGTACACCCAATGAGCAGTTCTTC. Translation gives CASSATRTSTPNEQFF.

The J gene is TRBJ2-3, the V gene TRBV5-4; 13 nucleotides line up with TRBD2. Germline loops: CDR1 SGHNT, CDR2 YYREEE (reference sequence). The CDR3 spans 16 residues. Trimming removed 3 bases from V and 2 bases from J; junction bases left unmatched: 3. The CDR3 region has the DNA TGTGCCAGCAGCTGGGGACTAGCGGGGAACACAGATACGCAGTATTTT. It codes for CASSWGLAGNTDTQYF.

A few counts support this clone. The CDR3: CASSGGGAPGQAYNEQFF. DNA of the CDR3: TGTGCCAGCAGCGGAGGGGGGGCCCCGGGACAGGCATACAATGAGCAGTTCTTC. The rearrangement links TRBV9 to TRBJ2-1; possibly TRBD1 for D (8 bases). Germline-derived CDR1 and CDR2 are SGDLS and YYNGEE. CDR3 length: 18 residues. With 3 bases removed from V and 4 bases from J, the gap between germline ends came to 23 bases.

The chain joins TRBV5-6 to TRBJ1-5, with no clear D. In germline, CDR1 is SGHDT, CDR2 YYEEEE. CDR3 length equals 13 residues. V gave up 0 bases and J gave up 7 bases, with 8 bases separating them. The CDR3 DNA sequence: TGTGCCAGCAGCTTGGCCCCCAGACAGCCCCAGCATTTT. Its protein is CASSLAPRQPQHF.

This chain uses TRBV27 with TRBJ2-7; a possible D gene is TRBD1 (5 bases). Germline CDR1 is MNHEY and CDR2 is SMNVEV (reference sequence). This CDR3 is 14 amino acids long. V was pared by 6 bases and J by 5 bases, with 17 bases between. Here the CDR3 DNA reads TGTGCCAGCAGCCGGAACTTGGACAAAAACGAGCAGTACTTC. Translating gives CASSRNLDKNEQYF.

The table lists this clone with a few counts. This rearrangement joins TRBV5-1 to TRBJ2-1, with D hard to call. The germline V gene encodes CDR1 SGHRS and CDR2 YFSETQ. This CDR3 region has 13 residues. V was cut by 1 base and J by 3 bases, with 5 bases left in between. The chain's CDR3 is CASSLNSYNEQFF. The DNA of the CDR3 is TGCGCCAGCAGCTTGAACAGCTACAATGAGCAGTTCTTC.

This clone has more than one count but fewer than ten. The chain joins TRBV2 to TRBJ2-7; 9 nucleotides align to TRBD2. V shed 10 bases, J shed 5 bases, and the junction held 9 bases outside the gene matches. CDR3 length: 13 residues. The germline V gene has CDR1 SNHLY and CDR2 FYNNEI. CDR3 protein: CANRREGFDEQYF. The CDR3 coding sequence is TGTGCCAACCGGCGGGAGGGATTCGACGAGCAGTACTTC. Full variable domain (outside the CDR3, taken from reference TRBV2 and TRBJ2-7): EPEVTQTPSHQVTQMGQEVILRCVPISNHLYFYWYRQILGQKVEFLVSFYNNEISEKSEIFDDQFSVERPDGSNFTLKIRSTKLEDSAMYFCANRREGFDEQYFGPGTRLTVT.

This sequence joins TRBV18 and TRBJ1-5, with D tentatively TRBD1 (5 bases). Trimming took off 1 base at V and 8 bases at J, with 12 bases between the two ends. The germline CDR1 and CDR2 sequences are KGHSH and LQKENI. The CDR3 runs 14 residues. CDR3 residues: CASSPLRGGEPQHF. In DNA form, the CDR3 reads TGTGCCAGCTCACCACTACGGGGAGGGGAGCCCCAGCATTTT. Full variable domain (missing parts from reference TRBV18 and TRBJ1-5): NAGVMQNPRHLVRRRGQEARLRCSPMKGHSHVYWYRQLPEEGLKFMVYLQKENIIDESGMPKERFSAEFPKEGPSILRIQQVVRGDSAAYFCASSPLRGGEPQHFGDGTRLSIL.

CDR3 DNA sequence: TGTGCCAGCGACAGGGGCGAGGGGTACGAGCAGTACTTC. Amino acids: CASDRGEGYEQYF. The chain couples TRBV7-9 to TRBJ2-7, with TRBD1 matching 8 bases. There are 13 residues in the CDR3. Germline CDR1 and CDR2: SEHNR and FQNEAQ (reference sequence). V gave up 8 bases and J gave up 4 bases; unmatched junction bases: 7.